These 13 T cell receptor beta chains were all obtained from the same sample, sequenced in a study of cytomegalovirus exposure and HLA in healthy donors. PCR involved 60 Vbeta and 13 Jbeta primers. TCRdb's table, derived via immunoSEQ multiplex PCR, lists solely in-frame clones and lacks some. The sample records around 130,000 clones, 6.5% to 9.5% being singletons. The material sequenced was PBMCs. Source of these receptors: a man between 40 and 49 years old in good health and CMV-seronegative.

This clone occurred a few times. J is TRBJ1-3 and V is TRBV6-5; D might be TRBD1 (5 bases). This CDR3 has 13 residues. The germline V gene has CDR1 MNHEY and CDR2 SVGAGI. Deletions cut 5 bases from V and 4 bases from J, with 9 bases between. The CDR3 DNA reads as TGTGCCAGCAGTCCCGGGGGAGGAAACACCATATATTTT. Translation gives CASSPGGGNTIYF.

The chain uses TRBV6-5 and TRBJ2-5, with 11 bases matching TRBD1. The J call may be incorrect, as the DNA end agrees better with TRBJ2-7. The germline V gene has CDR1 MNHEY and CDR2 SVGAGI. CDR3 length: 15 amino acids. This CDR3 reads CASRRGTGGSYEQYF. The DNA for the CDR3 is TGTGCCAGCAGGCGGGGGACAGGGGGATCCTACGAGCAGTACTTC.

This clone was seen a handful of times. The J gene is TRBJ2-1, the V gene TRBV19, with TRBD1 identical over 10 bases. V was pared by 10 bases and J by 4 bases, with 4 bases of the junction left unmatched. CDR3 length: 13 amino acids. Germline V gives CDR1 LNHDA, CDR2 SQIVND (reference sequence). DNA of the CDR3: TGTGCCACCGGACAGGGGGGTTACAATGAGCAGTTCTTC. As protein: CATGQGGYNEQFF.

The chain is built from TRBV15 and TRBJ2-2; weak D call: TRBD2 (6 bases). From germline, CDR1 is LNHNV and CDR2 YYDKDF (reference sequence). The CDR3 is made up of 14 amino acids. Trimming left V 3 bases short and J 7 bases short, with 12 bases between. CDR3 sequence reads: CATSRRGSVGELFF. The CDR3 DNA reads TGTGCCACCAGCAGGCGGGGATCGGTCGGGGAGCTGTTTTTT.

The CDR3 loop is CASTDRPDVYGYTF. DNA of the CDR3: TGTGCCAGCACCGACAGGCCCGACGTCTATGGCTACACCTTC. The chain is built from TRBV25-1 and TRBJ1-2; tentative D call: TRBD1 (6 bases). The length of the CDR3 is 14 residues. Trimming stripped 7 bases from V and 4 bases from J, with 16 bases between. Per germline, CDR1 MGHDK and CDR2 SYGVNS.

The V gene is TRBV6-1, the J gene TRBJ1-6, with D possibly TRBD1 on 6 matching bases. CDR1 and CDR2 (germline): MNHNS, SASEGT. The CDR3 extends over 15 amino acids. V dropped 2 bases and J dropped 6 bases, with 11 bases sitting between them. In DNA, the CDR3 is TGTGCCAGCAGTGAATTACAGGGCGGTAATTCACCCCTCCACTTT. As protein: CASSELQGGNSPLHF.

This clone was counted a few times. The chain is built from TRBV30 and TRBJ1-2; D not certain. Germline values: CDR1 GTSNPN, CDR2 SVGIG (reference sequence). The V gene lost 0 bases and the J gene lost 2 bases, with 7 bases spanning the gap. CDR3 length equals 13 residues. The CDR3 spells CAWSVSPNYGYTF. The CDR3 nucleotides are TGTGCCTGGAGTGTGTCCCCAAACTATGGCTACACCTTC.

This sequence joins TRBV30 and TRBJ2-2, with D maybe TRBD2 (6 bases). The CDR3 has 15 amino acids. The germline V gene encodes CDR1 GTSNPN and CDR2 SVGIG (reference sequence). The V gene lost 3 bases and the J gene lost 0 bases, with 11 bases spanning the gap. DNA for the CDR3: TGTGCCTGGAGCCGGAGGAGGGCGAACACCGGGGAGCTGTTTTTT. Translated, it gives CAWSRRRANTGELFF.

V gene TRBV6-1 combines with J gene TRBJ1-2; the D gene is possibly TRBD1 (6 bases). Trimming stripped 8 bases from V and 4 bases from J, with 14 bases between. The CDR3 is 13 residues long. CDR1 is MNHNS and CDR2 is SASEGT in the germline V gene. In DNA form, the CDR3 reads TGTGCCAGCGGGCAGGGGACTATCTATGGCTACACCTTC. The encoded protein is CASGQGTIYGYTF.

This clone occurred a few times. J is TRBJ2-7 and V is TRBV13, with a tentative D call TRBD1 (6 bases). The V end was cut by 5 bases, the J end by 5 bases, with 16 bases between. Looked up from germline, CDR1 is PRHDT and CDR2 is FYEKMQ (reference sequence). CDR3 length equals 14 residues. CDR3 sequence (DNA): TGTGCCAGCAGCCCCCGGACAGACACTAACGAGCAGTACTTC. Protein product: CASSPRTDTNEQYF.

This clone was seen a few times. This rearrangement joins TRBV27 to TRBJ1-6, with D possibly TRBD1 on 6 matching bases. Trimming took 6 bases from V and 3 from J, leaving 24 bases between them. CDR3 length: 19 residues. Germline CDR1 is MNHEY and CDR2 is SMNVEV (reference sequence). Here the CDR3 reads CASSANRVAMRGYNSPLHF. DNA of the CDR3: TGTGCCAGCAGCGCCAACAGGGTTGCCATGAGGGGCTATAATTCACCCCTCCACTTT.

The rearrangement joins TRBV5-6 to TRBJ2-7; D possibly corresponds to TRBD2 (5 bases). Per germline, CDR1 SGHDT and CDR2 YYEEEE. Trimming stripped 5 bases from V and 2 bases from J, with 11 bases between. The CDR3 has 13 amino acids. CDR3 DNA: TGTGCCAGCAGTTCCGGGAAAGCCTACGAGCAGTACTTC. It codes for CASSSGKAYEQYF.

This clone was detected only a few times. The CDR3 loop reads CASSFQGSYEQYF. CDR3 nucleotide sequence: TGTGCCAGCAGCTTTCAGGGAAGCTACGAGCAGTACTTC. The rearrangement links TRBV7-6 to TRBJ2-7; perhaps TRBD1 as D (5 bases). Germline CDR1 SGHVS, CDR2 FNYEAQ. The CDR3 runs 13 residues. V dropped 3 bases and J dropped 3 bases, with 9 bases sitting between them.